This T cell receptor beta chain comes out of a study of T cells expressing NK-cell markers. At the level of the study: Underlying the TCR beta repertoires were sorted CD3+CD56+NKG2C+, CD3+CD56+NKG2C- and CD3+CD56-NKG2C+ T cells.

TCRdb re-analyzed the 5' RACE reads; it lists each CDR3 protein once, without DNA. This sample's clone table lists 500,000 to 600,000 distinct CDR3 sequences. The CDR3 spans 15 residues. Germline V lookup: CDR1 SGHDT, CDR2 YYEEEE. The sequence came from a man between 18 and 29 years old in good health. The chain uses TRBV5-6 and TRBJ1-2; TCRdb picks TRBD1, but there is no DNA to check that call. Sequenced material: blood T cells: a sorted CD56 or NKG2C T cell subset, CD4+ or CD8+ T cells, or bulk PBMC T cells (not recorded which). This CDR3 reads CASSFRDRDFYGYTF. Variable domain in full (rest from reference TRBV5-6 and TRBJ1-2): DAGVTQSPTHLIKTRGQQVTLRCSPKSGHDTVSWYQQALGQGPQFIFQYYEEEERQRGNFPDRFSGHQFPNYSSELNVNALLLGDSALYLCASSFRDRDFYGYTFGSGTRLTVV.